A single sample gave rise to the 30 T cell receptor beta chains below, sequenced in a study of technical replicates of blood from a few donors. Assay used: immunoSEQ multiplex PCR; TCRdb lists only in-frame clones, some missing. Found here are around 92,000 clones, approximately 95% of them singletons; the top ten hold around 0.21%. Sequencing was performed on T cells isolated from PBMCs. These TCRs come from a human donor in good health.

This chain links TRBV9 with TRBJ2-7; the D gene is possibly TRBD1 (6 bases). Looked up from germline, CDR1 is SGDLS and CDR2 is YYNGEE. This CDR3 is 15 amino acids long. Trimming took off 4 bases at V and 3 bases at J, with 17 bases between the two ends. CDR3 nucleotide sequence: TGTGCCAGCAGCATAAGCCCGGGACAACTCTACGAGCAGTACTTC. Amino acid sequence: CASSISPGQLYEQYF.

V gene TRBV27 combines with J gene TRBJ2-7, with 7 nucleotides matching TRBD1. Looked up from germline, CDR1 is MNHEY and CDR2 is SMNVEV (reference sequence). J gave up 12 bases and V 6 bases, and 8 bases lay outside the gene matches. The CDR3 runs 11 residues. The CDR3 region has the DNA TGTGCCAGCAGCCACGGACAGGAGATGTACTTC. This codes for CASSHGQEMYF.

This clone was recorded a few times. The chain couples TRBV4-1 to TRBJ1-2, with unresolved D. The germline V gene encodes CDR1 MGHRA and CDR2 YSYEKL. Between the trimmed V and J ends, which lost 0 bases and 5 bases, there was a span of 10 bases. CDR3 length equals 14 residues. CDR3 protein: CASSQEVQSYGYTF. CDR3 sequence (DNA): TGCGCCAGCAGCCAAGAAGTGCAGTCATATGGCTACACCTTC.

This chain connects TRBV5-1 to TRBJ1-3; tentatively, D is TRBD1 (6 bases). The CDR3 runs 15 residues. V was trimmed by 4 bases and J by 4 bases, leaving 15 bases between them. Germline V gene data show CDR1 as SGHRS and CDR2 as YFSETQ. CDR3 sequence: CASSIPTGRGNTIYF. CDR3 sequence (DNA): TGCGCCAGCAGCATACCGACAGGACGGGGAAACACCATATATTTT.

The gene calls are TRBV19 and TRBJ2-2; 12 positions match TRBD1. Germline assignment: CDR1 LNHDA and CDR2 SQIVND (reference sequence). This CDR3 contains 17 residues. J was trimmed by 5 bases and V by 4 bases; bases with no gene match: 8. The CDR3 loop reads CASSTVGTGGFTGELFF. Here the CDR3 DNA reads TGTGCCAGTAGTACTGTCGGGACAGGGGGCTTTACCGGGGAGCTGTTTTTT. Together with reference TRBV19 and TRBJ2-2, the CDR3 gives the full variable domain: DGGITQSPKYLFRKEGQNVTLSCEQNLNHDAMYWYRQDPGQGLRLIYYSQIVNDFQKGDIAEGYSVSREKKESFPLTVTSAQKNPTAFYLCASSTVGTGGFTGELFFGEGSRLTVL.

V and J are TRBV29-1 and TRBJ2-7, with D tentatively TRBD1 (6 bases). The CDR3 is made up of 13 amino acids. Trimming shortened V by 5 bases and J by 6 bases, and 17 bases separated the two germline ends. Per germline, CDR1 SQVTM and CDR2 ANQGSEA. CDR3 in amino acids: CSVFSLDSSEQYF. The CDR3 coding sequence is TGCAGCGTTTTTTCTCTGGACAGCTCCGAGCAGTACTTC.

This clone was detected only once. The gene calls are TRBV5-1 and TRBJ1-1; TRBD1 aligns across 8 bases. Germline CDR1 and CDR2: SGHRS and YFSETQ. V lost 1 base and J lost 1; bases outside the gene matches: 6. The CDR3 loop spans 16 amino acids. The CDR3 sequence: CASSLRVGQGNTEAFF. The CDR3 region has the DNA TGCGCCAGCAGCTTGAGGGTCGGACAGGGGAACACTGAAGCTTTCTTT.

The rearrangement joins TRBV11-2 to TRBJ1-1; a possible D gene is TRBD1 (5 bases). This CDR3 comprises 14 residues. CDR1 and CDR2 from the germline V gene are SGHAT and FQNNGV. The V end was cut by 0 bases, the J end by 4 bases, with 9 bases between. CDR3 residues: CASSLDPGGTEAFF. In DNA form, the CDR3 reads TGTGCCAGCAGCTTAGATCCCGGGGGCACTGAAGCTTTCTTT.

V is TRBV27 and J is TRBJ1-1, with a weak D call TRBD1 (6 bases). CDR3 length equals 14 residues. Germline CDR1 is MNHEY and CDR2 is SMNVEV (reference sequence). V lost 5 bases and J lost 1, with 11 bases in between. For the CDR3, the DNA is TGTGCCAGCAGTCTAGCGGGGGCGAACACTGAAGCTTTCTTT. It specifies CASSLAGANTEAFF.

Written as DNA, the CDR3 is TGTGCCTGGAGTGTAAGTCGGAATCAGCCCCAGCATTTT. Residues: CAWSVSRNQPQHF. This rearrangement joins TRBV30 to TRBJ1-5; D is uncertain. The V and J ends lost 0 bases and 4 bases respectively, with 7 bases between them. The germline gives CDR1 GTSNPN, CDR2 SVGIG (reference sequence). The CDR3 runs to 13 residues.

This chain joins TRBV9 and TRBJ1-3; possible D gene TRBD1, 6 bases. Germline V lookup: CDR1 SGDLS, CDR2 YYNGEE. The CDR3 runs 15 residues. V was pared by 4 bases and J by 4 bases, with 15 bases between. The DNA of the CDR3 is TGTGCCAGCAGCAAAGGGGGTGTGGAGGGAAACACCATATATTTT. Amino acid sequence: CASSKGGVEGNTIYF.

This clone was seen only once. V is TRBV6-5 and J is TRBJ2-1, with 13 bases fitting TRBD2. Germline loops: CDR1 MNHEY, CDR2 SVGAGI. V gave up 5 bases and J gave up 7 bases; unmatched junction bases: 5. The CDR3 runs to 15 residues. CDR3 in amino acids: CASSTLAGGPNEQFF. Here the CDR3 DNA reads TGTGCCAGCAGTACACTAGCGGGAGGGCCAAATGAGCAGTTCTTC.

V and J are TRBV27 and TRBJ2-3, with TRBD2 as a possible D gene (6 bases). CDR1 and CDR2 (germline): MNHEY, SMNVEV (reference sequence). The CDR3 spans 13 residues. Trimming pared 3 bases from V and 4 bases from J, leaving 8 bases between. The CDR3 DNA follows: TGTGCCAGCAGTTTCGGGAGTGCAGATACGCAGTATTTT. Translation: CASSFGSADTQYF.

CDR3 sequence (DNA): TGTGCCAGCAGCTTAGCAGGGGGCCCGGCAAATCAGCCCCAGCATTTT. This sequence encodes CASSLAGGPANQPQHF. The genes are TRBV7-6 and TRBJ1-5, with 7 positions matching TRBD1. The J segment lost 4 bases and the V segment lost 0 bases, leaving 6 bases of the junction unmatched. The CDR3 runs to 16 residues. Per germline, CDR1 SGHVS and CDR2 FNYEAQ.

This clone occurred once. Germline is not matched at one junction end, which may reflect a read error. The genes are TRBV7-7 and TRBJ2-3, with D possibly TRBD2 on 5 matching bases. CDR1 and CDR2 from the germline V gene are SSHAT and FNYEAQ (reference sequence). This CDR3 spans 13 amino acids. CDR3: CASSLSGTDTQYF. The CDR3 DNA follows: TGTGCTAGCAGCTTAAGCGGTACGGATACGCAGTATTTT.

The CDR3 sequence is CASSQAKRGNQETQYF. The CDR3 bases are TGCGCCAGCAGCCAAGCTAAGCGGGGAAACCAAGAGACCCAGTACTTC. The chain combines TRBV4-1 with TRBJ2-5; TRBD2 matches at 7 bases. V lost 1 base, J lost 0 bases, and 5 bases stayed unmatched. CDR1 is MGHRA and CDR2 is YSYEKL in the germline V gene. The CDR3 contains 16 residues.

This rearrangement joins TRBV2 to TRBJ2-1; 8 nucleotides line up with TRBD1. V shed 4 bases and J 2 bases; nucleotides not matched to a gene: 4. This CDR3 region has 15 residues. Germline assignment: CDR1 SNHLY and CDR2 FYNNEI. The CDR3 is CASSAGQATYNEQFF. As DNA, the CDR3 is TGTGCCAGCAGTGCGGGACAGGCAACCTACAATGAGCAGTTCTTC.

The V and J genes are TRBV2 and TRBJ2-5; 7 bases are shared with TRBD1. CDR3 size: 12 residues. Germline V CDR1 and CDR2: SNHLY, FYNNEI. V trimming: 6 bases; J trimming: 6 bases; junction bases outside the gene matches: 4. The CDR3 DNA sequence: TGTGCCAGCAGAGAGGACAGGCAGACCCAGTACTTC. Protein sequence: CASREDRQTQYF.

This clone appeared a single time. This chain links TRBV13 with TRBJ1-3; 7 nucleotides agree with TRBD1. The junction had 9 bases not matched to a gene; V was cut back by 5 bases and J by 2 bases. This CDR3 region has 16 residues. Germline lookup yields CDR1 PRHDT and CDR2 FYEKMQ (reference sequence). The CDR3 reads CASSQLQGTAGNTIYF. CDR3 nucleotides: TGTGCCAGCAGCCAGTTACAGGGGACGGCTGGAAACACCATATATTTT.

This rearrangement joins TRBV9 to TRBJ2-7; D is perhaps TRBD1 (6 bases). The CDR3 sequence is 14 residues long. V lost 3 bases and J lost 5, with 15 bases in between. Germline V CDR1 and CDR2: SGDLS, YYNGEE. This chain's CDR3 is CASSAGQWLDEQYF. The CDR3, as DNA: TGTGCCAGCAGCGCGGGACAATGGCTCGACGAGCAGTACTTC.

The chain recombines TRBV4-1 with TRBJ2-1; 7 bases are a match to TRBD2. V trimming: 5 bases; J trimming: 8 bases; junction bases outside the gene matches: 6. CDR1 is MGHRA and CDR2 is YSYEKL in the germline V gene. The CDR3 runs to 13 residues. This CDR3 is CASSKAGSDEQFF. DNA for the CDR3: TGCGCCAGCAGCAAAGCGGGGTCCGATGAGCAGTTCTTC.

This clone appeared a single time. This chain links TRBV5-1 with TRBJ2-7, with 8 bases aligning to TRBD2. Germline V gene lookup returns CDR1 SGHRS and CDR2 YFSETQ. J lost 5 bases, V lost 2 bases, and 3 bases had no gene match. The CDR3 sequence is 13 residues long. CDR3 residues: CASSLAGVDEQYF. The CDR3 region has the DNA TGCGCCAGCAGCTTAGCGGGAGTGGACGAGCAGTACTTC.

The V and J genes are TRBV7-2 and TRBJ2-3, with 11 bases identical to TRBD2. Germline lookup yields CDR1 SGHTA and CDR2 FQGNSA. The trim removed 0 bases at V and 3 bases at J, leaving 5 bases unmatched. The CDR3 length is 17 residues. Here the CDR3 DNA reads TGTGCCAGCAGCTTAGCGATAGCGGGGGGGCCTACAGATACGCAGTATTTT. Translation gives CASSLAIAGGPTDTQYF. Based on the CDR3 plus reference TRBV7-2 and TRBJ2-3, the full variable domain is GAGVSQSPSNKVTEKGKDVELRCDPISGHTALYWYRQSLGQGLEFLIYFQGNSAPDKSGLPSDRFSAERTGGSVSTLTIQRTQQEDSAVYLCASSLAIAGGPTDTQYFGPGTRLTVL.

The chain is built from TRBV6-4 and TRBJ2-5; 9 nucleotides agree with TRBD2. Germline V CDR1 and CDR2: MRHNA, SNTAGT. The CDR3 contains 20 residues. The V and J ends lost 0 bases and 0 bases, in that order; junction bases with no gene match: 14. As DNA, the CDR3 is TGTGCCAGCAGTGACTCAGGTGAGGCTAGCGGGGTCCTGTACCAAGAGACCCAGTACTTC. Protein product: CASSDSGEASGVLYQETQYF.

V usage is TRBV6-4 and J usage is TRBJ2-3, with a possible D match to TRBD2 (6 bases). Trimming pared 4 bases from V and 2 bases from J, leaving 13 bases between. The length of the CDR3 is 15 residues. CDR1 and CDR2 from the germline V gene are MRHNA and SNTAGT. CDR3 in amino acids: CASSASGWDTDTQYF. In DNA, the CDR3 is TGTGCCAGCAGTGCCAGCGGGTGGGACACAGATACGCAGTATTTT.

The genes are TRBV19 and TRBJ2-7; D perhaps matches TRBD1 (6 bases). The CDR3 loop spans 14 amino acids. Germline V CDR1 and CDR2: LNHDA, SQIVND (reference sequence). Trimming left V 5 bases short and J 2 bases short, with 13 bases between. The CDR3 nucleotides are TGTGCCAGTAGTCTTCCGGGACACACCTACGAGCAGTACTTC. This translates into CASSLPGHTYEQYF.

The chain couples TRBV9 to TRBJ1-1; D may be TRBD1 (6 bases). The CDR3 covers 14 residues. CDR1 is SGDLS and CDR2 is YYNGEE in the germline V gene. V gave up 0 bases and J gave up 4 bases, with 10 bases separating them. The CDR3 spells CASSVGRGLTEAFF. CDR3 nucleotides: TGTGCCAGCAGCGTAGGCAGGGGCCTCACTGAAGCTTTCTTT.

The J gene is TRBJ1-2, the V gene TRBV29-1; maybe TRBD1 (5 bases). The V and J ends lost 7 bases and 2 bases respectively, with 20 bases between them. Germline-derived CDR1 and CDR2 are SQVTM and ANQGSEA. The CDR3 sequence is 15 residues long. The CDR3 protein is CSDFTRGGENYGYTF. The CDR3 bases are TGCAGCGACTTCACCCGTGGGGGGGAAAACTATGGCTACACCTTC.

The chain employs TRBV7-8 and TRBJ1-4; 7 bases line up with TRBD1. With V trimmed by 2 bases and J by 4 bases, 10 bases remained unmatched. Germline assignment: CDR1 SGHVS and CDR2 FQNEAQ. The CDR3 length is 17 residues. The CDR3 loop is CASSLFNEGADNEKLFF. The CDR3 DNA follows: TGTGCCAGCAGCTTATTCAACGAGGGGGCAGATAATGAAAAACTGTTTTTT.

The rearrangement links TRBV29-1 to TRBJ1-2; 9 bases agree with TRBD1. The V and J ends lost 3 bases and 6 bases, in that order; junction bases with no gene match: 8. Germline assignment: CDR1 SQVTM and CDR2 ANQGSEA. The CDR3 totals 14 residues. The CDR3 DNA reads TGCAGCGTTGAGGGGGGGACAGGGAGTAATGGCTACACCTTC. Amino acid sequence: CSVEGGTGSNGYTF.